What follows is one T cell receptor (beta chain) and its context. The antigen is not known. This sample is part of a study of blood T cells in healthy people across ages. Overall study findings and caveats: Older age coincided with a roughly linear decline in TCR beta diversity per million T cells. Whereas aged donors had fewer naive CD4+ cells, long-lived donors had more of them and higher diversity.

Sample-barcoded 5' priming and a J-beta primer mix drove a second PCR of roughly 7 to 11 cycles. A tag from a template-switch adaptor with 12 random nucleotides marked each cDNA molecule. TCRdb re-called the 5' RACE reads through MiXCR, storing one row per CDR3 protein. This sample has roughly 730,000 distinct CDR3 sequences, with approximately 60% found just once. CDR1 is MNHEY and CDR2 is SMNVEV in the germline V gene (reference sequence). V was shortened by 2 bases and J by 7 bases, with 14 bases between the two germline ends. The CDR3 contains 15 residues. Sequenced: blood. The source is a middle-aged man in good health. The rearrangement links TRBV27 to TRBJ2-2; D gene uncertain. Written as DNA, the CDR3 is TGTGCCAGCAGTTTAGCCCCTCCCGGAAGCGGGGAGCTGTTTTTT. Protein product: CASSLAPPGSGELFF.